This is a list of T cell receptor beta chains from one sample in a study of tumor-infiltrating lymphocytes in localized non-small cell lung cancer. Profiling relied on immunoSEQ multiplex PCR, and the TCRdb table lists in-frame clones only, not all of them. The profile covers fewer than 2,000 clones, with approximately 37% appearing a single time and 13% to 15% taken by the ten largest. The sample taken for sequencing was uninvolved lung tissue not adjacent to the tumor. All receptors derive from a human donor with non-small cell lung cancer. Each CDR3 is given with its conserved first and last residue. A D gene is named only where the DNA matches it firmly. Part of the rows lack a size; the others show once, few, many or a class for expanded clones.

len: 14
d_gene: NA
j_gene: TRBJ1-1
abundance: medium-sized
v_gene: TRBV30
CDR3aa: CAWSPVAGHLEAFF
CDR3nt: TGTGCCTGGAGCCCGGTCGCAGGGCACCTTGAAGCTTTCTTT

len: 14
d_gene: NA
j_gene: TRBJ1-1
abundance: NA
v_gene: TRBV10-3
CDR3aa: CAISDPTTATEAFF
CDR3nt: TGTGCCATCAGCGACCCCACCACGGCGACTGAAGCTTTCTTT

len: 13
d_gene: TRBD2
j_gene: TRBJ2-2
abundance: NA
v_gene: TRBV2
CDR3aa: CASNRGDPGELFF
CDR3nt: TGTGCCAGCAATCGGGGGGATCCCGGGGAGCTGTTTTTT

len: 15
d_gene: TRBD2
j_gene: TRBJ2-4
abundance: NA
v_gene: TRBV7-2
CDR3aa: CASSLVRLAGNIQYF
CDR3nt: TGTGCCAGCAGCTTAGTCCGACTAGCGGGGAACATTCAGTACTTC

len: 10
d_gene: NA
j_gene: TRBJ2-1
abundance: few
v_gene: TRBV2
CDR3aa: CASKDYEQFF
CDR3nt: TGTGCCAGCAAAGACTATGAGCAGTTCTTC

len: 15
d_gene: TRBD1
j_gene: TRBJ2-2
abundance: few
v_gene: TRBV6-5
CDR3aa: CASSRDRVYTGELFF
CDR3nt: TGTGCCAGCAGTAGGGACAGGGTGTACACCGGGGAGCTGTTTTTT

len: 14
d_gene: TRBD1
j_gene: TRBJ1-2
abundance: large
v_gene: TRBV30
CDR3aa: CAWRAGGSNYGYTF
CDR3nt: TGTGCCTGGAGGGCAGGGGGAAGTAACTATGGCTACACCTTC

len: 14
d_gene: TRBD1
j_gene: TRBJ1-2
abundance: NA
v_gene: TRBV6-5
CDR3aa: CASSRDRDQYGYTF
CDR3nt: TGTGCCAGCAGCCGGGACAGGGACCAGTATGGCTACACCTTC

len: 13
d_gene: NA
j_gene: TRBJ1-5
abundance: NA
v_gene: TRBV2
CDR3aa: CATSQTSNQPQHF
CDR3nt: TGTGCCACCTCACAGACAAGCAATCAGCCCCAGCATTTT

len: 13
d_gene: NA
j_gene: TRBJ1-6
abundance: NA
v_gene: TRBV30
CDR3aa: CAWSVRGSSPLHF
CDR3nt: TGTGCCTGGAGTGTACGCGGTAGTTCACCCCTCCACTTT

len: 14
d_gene: NA
j_gene: TRBJ2-3
abundance: few
v_gene: TRBV19
CDR3aa: CASSIGGITDTQYF
CDR3nt: TGTGCCAGTAGTATTGGAGGGATCACAGATACGCAGTATTTT

len: 13
d_gene: NA
j_gene: TRBJ1-2
abundance: once
v_gene: TRBV30
CDR3aa: CAWSVQGEDGYTF
CDR3nt: TGTGCCTGGAGTGTCCAGGGAGAAGATGGCTACACCTTC

len: 13
d_gene: NA
j_gene: TRBJ2-7
abundance: medium-sized
v_gene: TRBV19
CDR3aa: CASSTELGDEQYF
CDR3nt: TGTGCCAGTAGTACCGAGTTGGGGGACGAGCAGTACTTC

len: 14
d_gene: NA
j_gene: TRBJ1-2
abundance: few
v_gene: TRBV29-1
CDR3aa: CSVGGHNLNYGYTF
CDR3nt: TGCAGCGTTGGAGGACACAACCTTAACTATGGCTACACCTTC

len: 13
d_gene: NA
j_gene: TRBJ1-5
abundance: few
v_gene: TRBV7-2
CDR3aa: CASSLWRDQPQHF
CDR3nt: TGTGCCAGCAGCTTATGGAGGGACCAGCCCCAGCATTTT

len: 15
d_gene: TRBD1
j_gene: TRBJ2-7
abundance: NA
v_gene: TRBV4-3
CDR3aa: CASSQDQGAAYEQYF
CDR3nt: TGCGCCAGCAGCCAAGATCAGGGGGCGGCATACGAGCAGTACTTC

len: 13
d_gene: NA
j_gene: TRBJ1-2
abundance: few
v_gene: TRBV29-1
CDR3aa: CSVVVETMKGYTF
CDR3nt: TGCAGCGTTGTGGTAGAAACTATGAAGGGCTACACCTTC

len: 16
d_gene: NA
j_gene: TRBJ2-7
abundance: few
v_gene: TRBV4-1
CDR3aa: CASSQDPGDFSYEQYF
CDR3nt: TGCGCCAGCAGCCAAGATCCAGGGGACTTCTCCTACGAGCAGTACTTC

len: 14
d_gene: NA
j_gene: TRBJ1-4
abundance: NA
v_gene: TRBV30
CDR3aa: CAWSFGLSNEKLFF
CDR3nt: TGTGCCTGGAGTTTCGGGCTGAGCAATGAAAAACTGTTTTTT

len: 12
d_gene: NA
j_gene: TRBJ1-1
abundance: NA
v_gene: TRBV2
CDR3aa: CASSAGGSEAFF
CDR3nt: TGTGCCAGCAGCGCGGGGGGGTCTGAAGCTTTCTTT

len: 15
d_gene: NA
j_gene: TRBJ2-7
abundance: NA
v_gene: TRBV4-3
CDR3aa: CASSQENGGHYEQYF
CDR3nt: TGCGCCAGCAGCCAAGAGAACGGTGGTCACTACGAGCAGTACTTC

len: 15
d_gene: NA
j_gene: TRBJ2-5
abundance: few
v_gene: TRBV9
CDR3aa: CASSVGAGGGKTQYF
CDR3nt: TGTGCCAGCAGCGTAGGGGCAGGGGGGGGGAAGACCCAGTACTTC

len: 11
d_gene: NA
j_gene: TRBJ2-7
abundance: few
v_gene: TRBV30
CDR3aa: CACRPSAEQYF
CDR3nt: TGTGCCTGCCGACCTAGCGCCGAGCAGTACTTC

len: 13
d_gene: NA
j_gene: TRBJ2-3
abundance: NA
v_gene: TRBV9
CDR3aa: CASSVGTTDTQYF
CDR3nt: TGTGCCAGCAGCGTAGGGACGACAGATACGCAGTATTTT

len: 17
d_gene: TRBD1
j_gene: TRBJ2-1
abundance: few
v_gene: TRBV2
CDR3aa: CASSELGDRGSYNEQFF
CDR3nt: TGTGCCAGCAGTGAACTGGGGGACAGGGGGAGTTACAATGAGCAGTTCTTC

len: 12
d_gene: NA
j_gene: TRBJ1-1
abundance: few
v_gene: TRBV7-9
CDR3aa: CASSLFQKVAFF
CDR3nt: TGTGCCAGCAGCTTATTTCAGAAGGTAGCTTTCTTT

len: 13
d_gene: NA
j_gene: TRBJ1-1
abundance: NA
v_gene: TRBV30
CDR3aa: CAWSLEGDTEAFF
CDR3nt: TGTGCCTGGAGCCTTGAGGGGGACACTGAAGCTTTCTTT

len: 16
d_gene: TRBD1
j_gene: TRBJ1-5
abundance: NA
v_gene: TRBV15
CDR3aa: CATSSGDRGRGQPQHF
CDR3nt: TGTGCCACCAGCTCCGGGGACAGGGGGCGTGGGCAGCCCCAGCATTTT

len: 14
d_gene: NA
j_gene: TRBJ1-1
abundance: NA
v_gene: TRBV30
CDR3aa: CAWSTQTPNTEAFF
CDR3nt: TGTGCCTGGAGTACCCAGACTCCGAACACTGAAGCTTTCTTT

len: 15
d_gene: NA
j_gene: TRBJ2-2
abundance: once
v_gene: TRBV5-8
CDR3aa: CASSPGTSNTGELFF
CDR3nt: TGTGCCAGCAGCCCCGGGACAAGTAACACCGGGGAGCTGTTTTTT

len: 14
d_gene: NA
j_gene: TRBJ2-1
abundance: few
v_gene: TRBV30
CDR3aa: CAWLTWEENNEQFF
CDR3nt: TGTGCCTGGCTTACATGGGAGGAGAACAATGAGCAGTTCTTC

len: 12
d_gene: NA
j_gene: TRBJ2-1
abundance: NA
v_gene: TRBV5-1
CDR3aa: CASSVRYNEQFF
CDR3nt: TGCGCCAGCAGCGTGAGATACAATGAGCAGTTCTTC

len: 14
d_gene: NA
j_gene: TRBJ1-1
abundance: NA
v_gene: TRBV25-1
CDR3aa: CASSEDLINTEAFF
CDR3nt: TGTGCCAGCAGTGAGGATCTGATTAACACTGAAGCTTTCTTT

len: 13
d_gene: NA
j_gene: TRBJ1-1
abundance: few
v_gene: TRBV7-8
CDR3aa: CASSLRRETEAFF
CDR3nt: TGTGCCAGCAGCTTAAGGAGGGAAACTGAAGCTTTCTTT

len: 13
d_gene: NA
j_gene: TRBJ1-6
abundance: once
v_gene: TRBV4-2
CDR3aa: CASSQSGVSPLHF
CDR3nt: TGTGCCAGCAGCCAATCAGGGGTTTCACCCCTCCACTTT

len: 14
d_gene: NA
j_gene: TRBJ2-7
abundance: NA
v_gene: TRBV6-5
CDR3aa: CASSSGTPFYEQYF
CDR3nt: TGTGCCAGCAGTTCCGGGACCCCTTTCTACGAGCAGTACTTC

len: 11
d_gene: TRBD1
j_gene: TRBJ1-4
abundance: medium-sized
v_gene: TRBV29-1
CDR3aa: CSAEDRKKLFF
CDR3nt: TGCAGCGCAGAGGACAGGAAAAAACTGTTTTTT

len: 16
d_gene: NA
j_gene: TRBJ2-3
abundance: few
v_gene: TRBV7-3
CDR3aa: CASSLQPDSSTDTQYF
CDR3nt: TGTGCCAGCAGCTTACAACCCGATTCAAGCACAGATACGCAGTATTTT

len: 13
d_gene: NA
j_gene: TRBJ1-1
abundance: few
v_gene: TRBV7-2
CDR3aa: CASSSQMGVAAFF
CDR3nt: TGTGCCAGCAGCTCACAAATGGGAGTTGCGGCTTTCTTT

len: 14
d_gene: TRBD2
j_gene: TRBJ2-3
abundance: NA
v_gene: TRBV6-1
CDR3aa: CASSPSGSSDTQYF
CDR3nt: TGTGCCAGCAGTCCCAGCGGGAGTTCAGATACGCAGTATTTT

len: 13
d_gene: NA
j_gene: TRBJ2-7
abundance: few
v_gene: TRBV6-1
CDR3aa: CASSDTVGYEQYF
CDR3nt: TGTGCCAGCAGTGATACGGTCGGGTACGAGCAGTACTTC

len: 14
d_gene: TRBD1
j_gene: TRBJ1-5
abundance: NA
v_gene: TRBV2
CDR3aa: CASSSGTENQPQHF
CDR3nt: TGTGCCAGCAGCTCCGGGACAGAGAATCAGCCCCAGCATTTT

len: 15
d_gene: TRBD2
j_gene: TRBJ2-7
abundance: NA
v_gene: TRBV5-1
CDR3aa: CASRVSGGEFYEQYF
CDR3nt: TGCGCCAGCAGAGTCTCGGGAGGGGAATTTTACGAGCAGTACTTC

len: 16
d_gene: NA
j_gene: TRBJ1-1
abundance: NA
v_gene: TRBV5-1
CDR3aa: CASSLEYGFGGTEAFF
CDR3nt: TGCGCCAGCAGCTTGGAGTATGGCTTTGGCGGCACTGAAGCTTTCTTT

len: 16
d_gene: NA
j_gene: TRBJ1-4
abundance: NA
v_gene: TRBV6-4
CDR3aa: CASSDALQARNEKLFF
CDR3nt: TGTGCCAGCAGTGACGCACTTCAGGCGCGTAATGAAAAACTGTTTTTT

len: 15
d_gene: NA
j_gene: TRBJ2-7
abundance: NA
v_gene: TRBV4-1
CDR3aa: CASSQEGQGPYEQYF
CDR3nt: TGCGCCAGCAGCCAAGAGGGACAAGGCCCCTACGAGCAGTACTTC

len: 15
d_gene: TRBD1
j_gene: TRBJ2-7
abundance: NA
v_gene: TRBV6-1
CDR3aa: CASSDQDRGPYEQYF
CDR3nt: TGTGCCAGCAGTGACCAGGACAGGGGGCCCTACGAGCAGTACTTC

len: 13
d_gene: NA
j_gene: TRBJ1-1
abundance: few
v_gene: TRBV19
CDR3aa: CASSIVPNTEAFF
CDR3nt: TGTGCCAGTAGTATAGTCCCGAACACTGAAGCTTTCTTT

len: 14
d_gene: TRBD1
j_gene: TRBJ1-6
abundance: NA
v_gene: TRBV4-1
CDR3aa: CASSVGQGGSPLHF
CDR3nt: TGCGCCAGCTCCGTGGGACAGGGGGGATCACCCCTCCACTTT

len: 11
d_gene: NA
j_gene: TRBJ2-3
abundance: few
v_gene: TRBV25-1
CDR3aa: CALGNGATQYF
CDR3nt: TGTGCCTTGGGAAACGGGGCAACGCAGTATTTT